These T cell receptor beta chains were read from a single sample in a study of neurological immune-mediated disorders. From the 5' RACE reads, TCRdb called clonotypes with MiXCR, one entry per CDR3 protein. The data show tens of thousands of distinct CDR3 sequences, about 10% seen once. The sample consisted of PBMCs. These TCRs come from a male donor with HTLV-1-associated myelopathy (HAM/TSP). The CDR3 runs from the conserved cysteine through the conserved F or W. The D gene is left open where the match is weak. The size of a clone is reported for some rows only, either as once, few or many, or as a class for expanded clones.

CDR3 protein	CDR3 DNA	V gene	D gene	J gene	clone size
CASSSTPGTAAAFF	TGCGCCAGCAGCTCTACCCCCGGTACCGCTGCAGCTTTCTTT	TRBV5-1	.	TRBJ1-1	.
CASSPGQVGYEQYF	TGTGCCAGCAGTCCCGGACAGGTTGGCTACGAGCAGTACTTC	TRBV28	TRBD1	TRBJ2-7	many
CSARAFYNEQFF	TGCAGTGCTAGAGCTTTCTACAATGAGCAGTTCTTC	TRBV20-1	.	TRBJ2-1	many
CASSYRVAGRLTDTQYF	TGTGCCAGCAGCTATCGAGTTGCGGGCCGGCTGACAGATACGCAGTATTTT	TRBV5-6	.	TRBJ2-3	few
CASSPISGGLSYEQYF	TGTGCCAGCAGTCCGATTAGCGGGGGCCTTTCCTACGAGCAGTACTTC	TRBV27	TRBD2	TRBJ2-7	many
CASSFSQGGFEQYF	TGTGCCAGCAGCTTTAGTCAGGGCGGTTTCGAGCAGTACTTC	TRBV7-2	.	TRBJ2-7	many
CASSQDMYTQYF	TGTGCCAGCAGCCAAGATATGTATACGCAGTATTTT	TRBV3-1	.	TRBJ2-3	many
CASSPPAIRSALHF	TGTGCCAGCTCACCACCGGCCATTCGGTCGGCCCTCCACTTT	TRBV18	.	TRBJ1-6	many
CASSFREDSPLHF	TGTGCCAGCAGCTTTCGTGAGGATTCACCCCTCCACTTT	TRBV13	.	TRBJ1-6	many
CASSLILGTTEAFF	TGTGCCAGCAGCTTAATTTTGGGGACGACTGAAGCTTTCTTT	TRBV7-9	.	TRBJ1-1	many
CASSATGANTGELFF	TGCGCCAGCAGCGCAACAGGTGCGAACACCGGGGAGCTGTTTTTT	TRBV5-1	.	TRBJ2-2	many
CASSPEDSWAQHF	TGTGCCAGCAGCCCGGAAGACAGTTGGGCCCAGCATTTT	TRBV7-9	.	TRBJ1-5	many
CASSGGRTEAFF	TGTGCCAGCAGCGGGGGCCGAACTGAAGCTTTCTTT	TRBV7-9	.	TRBJ1-1	many
CATLPDRSSYNEQFF	TGTGCCACCCTCCCTGACCGTAGCTCCTACAATGAGCAGTTCTTC	TRBV7-9	.	TRBJ2-1	large
CASSFDSVDDTQYF	TGTGCCAGCAGTTTCGACAGCGTCGACGATACGCAGTATTTT	TRBV7-9	.	TRBJ2-3	many
CASSQGRVGKNTEAFF	TGCGCCAGCAGCCAAGGCCGGGTCGGGAAGAACACTGAAGCTTTCTTT	TRBV4-1	.	TRBJ1-1	many
CASSYQIDRTGTQYF	TGTGCCAGCAGCTACCAAATCGACAGGACGGGGACCCAGTACTTC	TRBV5-5	.	TRBJ2-5	many
CASNPSGDPADTQYF	TGTGCCAGCAATCCTAGCGGGGATCCGGCAGATACGCAGTATTTT	TRBV12-3/TRBV12-4	TRBD2	TRBJ2-3	many
CASSSGGKGEKLFF	TGTGCCAGCAGCTCAGGGGGAAAGGGTGAAAAACTGTTTTTT	TRBV7-8	TRBD1	TRBJ1-4	many
CASRREPGSSGNTIYF	TGTGCCAGCAGGCGCGAACCGGGCTCCTCTGGAAACACCATATATTTT	TRBV6-1	.	TRBJ1-3	many
CASSQVGGDSYGYTF	TGCGCCAGCAGCCAAGTCGGGGGAGATAGCTATGGCTACACCTTC	TRBV4-3	.	TRBJ1-2	.
CASSSTIGNTIYF	TGTGCCAGCAGCTCCACCATTGGAAACACCATATATTTT	TRBV7-2	.	TRBJ1-3	many
CDSSQSVAAYTDTQYF	TGCGACAGCAGCCAATCGGTTGCGGCGTACACAGATACGCAGTATTTT	TRBV16	.	TRBJ2-3	once
CASSIKGFRETQYF	TGCGCCAGCAGCATTAAGGGGTTCCGAGAGACCCAGTACTTC	TRBV5-1	.	TRBJ2-5	.
CASSWNRAYEQYF	TGTGCCAGCAGTTGGAACCGAGCCTACGAGCAGTACTTC	TRBV28	.	TRBJ2-7	many
CASRPSSYGYEQYF	TGTGCCAGTAGACCTAGCAGCTACGGCTACGAGCAGTACTTC	TRBV7-9	.	TRBJ2-7	.
CASSPGSNYGYTF	TGTGCCAGCTCACCCGGGTCTAACTATGGCTACACCTTC	TRBV18	.	TRBJ1-2	many
CASSLEAGATEAFF	TGCGCCAGCAGCTTGGAGGCAGGGGCAACTGAAGCTTTCTTT	TRBV5-1	.	TRBJ1-1	many
CASSLTPDKTGGYTF	TGTGCCAGCAGCTTAACCCCGGACAAGACGGGTGGCTACACCTTC	TRBV7-2	.	TRBJ1-2	many
CASSLDAVTELFF	TGTGCCAGCTCACTCGACGCGGTAACGGAGCTGTTTTTT	TRBV18	.	TRBJ2-2	once
CASSYSGANTGELFF	TGTGCCAGCAGTTACTCCGGCGCGAACACCGGGGAGCTGTTTTTT	TRBV6-5	.	TRBJ2-2	many
CASSHPRAYEQYF	TGTGCCAGCAGCCACCCGAGGGCCTACGAGCAGTACTTC	TRBV11-2	.	TRBJ2-7	.
CASPIEWRRVDNQPQHF	TGTGCCAGCCCCATTGAATGGAGGCGAGTGGACAATCAGCCCCAGCATTTT	TRBV3-1	.	TRBJ1-5	few
CASSQRGAMEETQYF	TGTGCCAGCAGTCAGCGGGGGGCCATGGAGGAGACCCAGTACTTC	TRBV3-1	TRBD2	TRBJ2-5	many
CASSLGSGGNTDTQYF	TGCGCCAGCAGCTTGGGGTCGGGGGGAAACACAGATACGCAGTATTTT	TRBV5-1	TRBD2	TRBJ2-3	many
CASSLGQGISYNEQFF	TGCGCCAGCAGCTTGGGACAGGGAATTTCCTACAATGAGCAGTTCTTC	TRBV5-1	TRBD1	TRBJ2-1	many
CSAIAGGDEQFF	TGCAGTGCTATAGCGGGGGGCGATGAGCAGTTCTTC	TRBV20-1	TRBD2	TRBJ2-1	.
CASKLGLASVGVTYEQYF	TGCGCCAGCAAACTTGGCCTAGCCTCGGTTGGGGTGACCTACGAGCAGTACTTC	TRBV5-1	.	TRBJ2-7	many
CASSVGGEGAFYGYTF	TGTGCAAGCAGCGTAGGGGGGGAGGGGGCGTTCTATGGCTACACCTTC	TRBV9	TRBD1	TRBJ1-2	.
CASSLAGGAGYGYTF	TGCGCCAGCAGCTTGGCCGGGGGCGCCGGGTATGGCTACACCTTC	TRBV5-1	.	TRBJ1-2	many
CASSTREGNEQFF	TGTGCCAGCAGTACCCGGGAGGGGAATGAGCAGTTCTTC	TRBV6-1	TRBD2	TRBJ2-1	many
CASSLQIQPQHF	TGTGCCAGCAGCTTACAGATCCAGCCCCAGCATTTT	TRBV7-9	.	TRBJ1-5	.
CATSTDAGGLFF	TGTGCCACCAGCACCGATGCGGGAGGCCTGTTTTTT	TRBV15	.	TRBJ1-4	many
CASSSTGDVSRETQYF	TGCGCCAGCAGCTCGACAGGGGACGTTAGTCGAGAGACCCAGTACTTC	TRBV5-1	TRBD1	TRBJ2-5	many
CASSFTGYGQFF	TGTGCCAGCAGCTTTACCGGGTATGGGCAGTTCTTC	TRBV7-2	.	TRBJ2-1	.
CASSQDKRTPYETQYF	TGTGCCAGCAGCCAAGATAAAAGGACACCTTACGAGACCCAGTACTTC	TRBV3-1	.	TRBJ2-5	many
CSAAPTQNTGELFF	TGCAGTGCTGCACCGACTCAGAACACCGGGGAGCTGTTTTTT	TRBV20-1	.	TRBJ2-2	many
CASRRYQETQYF	TGTGCCAGCAGACGATACCAAGAGACCCAGTACTTC	TRBV7-9	.	TRBJ2-5	many
CATSRNRRTYYEQYF	TGTGCCACCAGCAGAAACCGACGGACCTACTACGAGCAGTACTTC	TRBV15	.	TRBJ2-7	.
CASSMAFGSRTEAFF	TGTGCCAGCAGCATGGCCTTCGGCAGTCGCACTGAAGCTTTCTTT	TRBV21-1	.	TRBJ1-1	.
CSARARDRVYEQFF	TGCAGTGCTAGAGCCCGGGACAGGGTCTATGAGCAGTTCTTC	TRBV20-1	TRBD1	TRBJ2-1	many
CSAVHGGSYNSPLHF	TGCAGTGCTGTGCACGGGGGCTCCTATAATTCACCCCTCCACTTT	TRBV20-1	.	TRBJ1-6	many
CASSLGGGGHGEQYF	TGTGCCAGCAGTTTAGGTGGCGGGGGGCACGGAGAGCAGTACTTC	TRBV12-3/TRBV12-4	TRBD2	TRBJ2-7	many
CAWSQDRRFYGYTF	TGTGCCTGGAGCCAGGACAGGCGGTTCTATGGCTACACCTTC	TRBV30	TRBD1	TRBJ1-2	.